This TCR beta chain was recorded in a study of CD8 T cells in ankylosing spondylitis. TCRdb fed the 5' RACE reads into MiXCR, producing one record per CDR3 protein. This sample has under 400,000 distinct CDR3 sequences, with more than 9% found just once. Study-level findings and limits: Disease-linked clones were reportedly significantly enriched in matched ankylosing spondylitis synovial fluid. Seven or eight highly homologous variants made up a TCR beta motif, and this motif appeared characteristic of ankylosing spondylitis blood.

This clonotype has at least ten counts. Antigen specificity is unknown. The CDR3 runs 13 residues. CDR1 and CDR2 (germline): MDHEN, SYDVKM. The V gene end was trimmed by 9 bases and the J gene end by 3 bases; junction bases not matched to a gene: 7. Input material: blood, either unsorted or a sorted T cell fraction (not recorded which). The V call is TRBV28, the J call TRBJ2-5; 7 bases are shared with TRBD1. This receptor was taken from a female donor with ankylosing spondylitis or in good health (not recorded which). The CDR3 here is CASTGTVKETQYF. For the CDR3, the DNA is TGTGCCAGTACCGGGACAGTCAAAGAGACCCAGTACTTC. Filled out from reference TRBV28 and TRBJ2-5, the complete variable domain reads DVKVTQSSRYLVKRTGEKVFLECVQDMDHENMFWYRQDPGLGLRLIYFSYDVKMKEKGDIPEGYSVSREKKERFSLILESASTNQTSMYLCASTGTVKETQYFGPGTRLLVL.